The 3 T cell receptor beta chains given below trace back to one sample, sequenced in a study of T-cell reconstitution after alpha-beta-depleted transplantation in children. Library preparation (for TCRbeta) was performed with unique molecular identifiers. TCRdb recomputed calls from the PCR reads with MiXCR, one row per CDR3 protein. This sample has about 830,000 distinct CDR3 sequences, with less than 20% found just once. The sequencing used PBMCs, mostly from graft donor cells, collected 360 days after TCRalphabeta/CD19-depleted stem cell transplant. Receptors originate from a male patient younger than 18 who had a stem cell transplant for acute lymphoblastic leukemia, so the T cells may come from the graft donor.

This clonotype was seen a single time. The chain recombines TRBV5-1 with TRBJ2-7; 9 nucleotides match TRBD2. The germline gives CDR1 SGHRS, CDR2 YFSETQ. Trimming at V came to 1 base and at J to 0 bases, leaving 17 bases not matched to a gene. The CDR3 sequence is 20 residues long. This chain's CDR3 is CASSLLGGGWGAGGSYEQYF. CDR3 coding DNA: TGCGCCAGCAGCTTGCTTGGCGGGGGTTGGGGAGCGGGAGGCTCCTACGAGCAGTACTTC.

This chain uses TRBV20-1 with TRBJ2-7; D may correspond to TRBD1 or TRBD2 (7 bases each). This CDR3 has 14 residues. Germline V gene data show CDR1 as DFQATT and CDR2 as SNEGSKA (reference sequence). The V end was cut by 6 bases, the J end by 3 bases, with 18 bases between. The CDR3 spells CSASGTVINYEQYF. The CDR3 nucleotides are TGCAGTGCCAGCGGGACAGTGATAAACTACGAGCAGTACTTC.

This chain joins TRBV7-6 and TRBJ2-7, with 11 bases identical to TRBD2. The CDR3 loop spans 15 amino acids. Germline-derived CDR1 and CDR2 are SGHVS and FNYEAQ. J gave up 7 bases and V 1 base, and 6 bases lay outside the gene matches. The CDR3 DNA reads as TGTGCCAGCAGCTTAGAAGTACTAGCGGGAGAAGAGCAGTACTTC. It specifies CASSLEVLAGEEQYF.